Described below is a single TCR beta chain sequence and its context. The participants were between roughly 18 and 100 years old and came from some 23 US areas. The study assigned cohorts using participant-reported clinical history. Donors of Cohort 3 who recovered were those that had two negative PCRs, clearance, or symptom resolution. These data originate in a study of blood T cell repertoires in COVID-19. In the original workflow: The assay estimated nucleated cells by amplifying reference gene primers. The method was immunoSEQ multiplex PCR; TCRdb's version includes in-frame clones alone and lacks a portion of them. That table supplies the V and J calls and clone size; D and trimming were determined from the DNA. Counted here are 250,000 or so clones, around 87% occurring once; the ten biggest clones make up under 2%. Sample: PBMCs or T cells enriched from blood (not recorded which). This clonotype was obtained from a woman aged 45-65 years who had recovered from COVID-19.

The CDR3 here is CASGRDREAYNEQFF. For the CDR3, the DNA is TGTGCTAGTGGACGCGACAGGGAGGCATACAATGAGCAGTTCTTC. The chain employs TRBV12-5 and TRBJ2-1; a possible D gene is TRBD1 (7 bases). The CDR3 sequence is 15 residues long. From germline, CDR1 is LGHNT and CDR2 FRNRAP. The ends were cut back, 6 bases at V and 4 bases at J, with 16 bases in the middle. Full variable domain (missing parts from reference TRBV12-5 and TRBJ2-1): DARVTQTPRHKVTEMGQEVTMRCQPILGHNTVFWYRQTMMQGLELLAYFRNRAPLDDSGMPKDRFSAEMPDATLATLKIQPSEPRDSAVYFCASGRDREAYNEQFFGPGTRLTVL.